The present entry profiles one T cell receptor (beta chain) with its context. This entry belongs to a study of cytomegalovirus exposure and HLA in healthy donors. Use of 60 Vbeta and 13 Jbeta primers characterized the PCR. Clones were read by immunoSEQ multiplex PCR, and TCRdb kept only the in-frame ones, dropping some. The data show about 140,000 clones, with approximately 71% seen just once and about 5.3% held by the top ten. There are 12 residues in the CDR3. Between the trimmed V and J ends, which lost 10 bases and 4 bases, there was a span of 13 bases. Per the germline V gene, CDR1 is SNHLY and CDR2 is FYNNEI.

The chain carries TRBV2 and TRBJ1-2; D unclear. What was sequenced was PBMCs. The receptor was derived from a woman in her 50s in good health and CMV-seronegative. CDR3 nucleotide sequence: TGTGCCACCCGCGGGAGTAGCTATGGCTACACCTTC. It codes for CATRGSSYGYTF. Based on the CDR3 plus reference TRBV2 and TRBJ1-2, the full variable domain is EPEVTQTPSHQVTQMGQEVILRCVPISNHLYFYWYRQILGQKVEFLVSFYNNEISEKSEIFDDQFSVERPDGSNFTLKIRSTKLEDSAMYFCATRGSSYGYTFGSGTRLTVV.